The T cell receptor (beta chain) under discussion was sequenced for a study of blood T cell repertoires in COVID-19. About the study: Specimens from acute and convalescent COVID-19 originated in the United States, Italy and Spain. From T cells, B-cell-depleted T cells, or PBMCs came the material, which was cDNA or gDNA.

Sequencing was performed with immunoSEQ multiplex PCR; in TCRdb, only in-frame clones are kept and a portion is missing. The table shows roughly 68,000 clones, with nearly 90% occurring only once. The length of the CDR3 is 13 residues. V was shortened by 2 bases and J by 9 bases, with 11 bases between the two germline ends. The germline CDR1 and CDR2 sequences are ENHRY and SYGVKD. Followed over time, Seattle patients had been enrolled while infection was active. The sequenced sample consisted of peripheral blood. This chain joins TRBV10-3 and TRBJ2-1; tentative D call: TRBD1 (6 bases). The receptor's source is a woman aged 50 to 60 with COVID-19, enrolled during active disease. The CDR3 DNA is TGTGCCATCAGTGAGGGGGACACGGCTGAGCAGTTCTTC. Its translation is CAISEGDTAEQFF.